A single sample is the source of the 24 T cell receptor beta chains below, sequenced in a study of vaccination effects on CD4 cells after COVID-19. No antigen is known for these receptors. TCRdb keeps only in-frame clones here, not all; method: immunoSEQ multiplex PCR. The data hold about 73,000 clones, with under 85% observed a single time. Ahead of sequencing, the ViraFEST assay grew antigen-specific CD4+ T cells using viral peptide pools. The authors isolated CD4+ T cells after ten to eleven days of culture. The vaccine recipients had no prior SARS-CoV-2 infection, with negative nucleocapsid antibodies. The sequences come from CD4+ T cells from PBMCs cultured with HCoV-NL63 spike peptides, collected before COVID-19 vaccination. The receptors were sampled from a human donor who received a COVID-19 vaccine.

The V gene is TRBV27, the J gene TRBJ1-1; D is undetermined. Germline CDR1 reads MNHEY; CDR2 reads SMNVEV (reference sequence). The length of the CDR3 is 13 residues. V shed 2 bases and J shed 3 bases, with 7 bases lying between them. The CDR3 region has the DNA TGTGCCAGCAGTTTAGTAAGGGACACTGAAGCTTTCTTT. This codes for CASSLVRDTEAFF.

The rearrangement joins TRBV6-1 to TRBJ2-7; D may match TRBD1 or TRBD2 (5 bases each). The CDR3 has 16 amino acids. V gave up 6 bases and J gave up 0 bases, with 18 bases separating them. CDR1 is MNHNS and CDR2 is SASEGT in the germline V gene. CDR3 region: CASSERQGASSYEQYV. DNA for the CDR3: TGTGCCAGCAGCGAACGGCAGGGAGCTAGCTCCTACGAGCAGTACGTC.

The gene calls are TRBV5-5 and TRBJ1-2, with 7 nucleotides matching TRBD1. Germline CDR1 reads SGHKS; CDR2 reads YYEKEE (reference sequence). The junction had 24 bases not matched to a gene; V was cut back by 5 bases and J by 2 bases. The CDR3 runs to 20 residues. In DNA, the CDR3 is TGTGCCAGCAGGCAAGTGCGCCTTGACCGCGGACAGGTCAGAAACTATGGCTACACCTTC. The encoded protein is CASRQVRLDRGQVRNYGYTF.

V usage is TRBV7-2 and J usage is TRBJ2-5; 9 bases match TRBD2. The CDR3 runs to 16 residues. The V and J ends lost 7 bases and 4 bases, in that order; junction bases with no gene match: 13. Germline values: CDR1 SGHTA, CDR2 FQGNSA. CDR3 bases: TGTGCCAGCACCCCCGGCGCGGGGGGGGCCGCAGAGACCCAGTACTTC. The encoded protein is CASTPGAGGAAETQYF.

The chain joins TRBV4-1 to TRBJ1-6; a weak D match, TRBD1 (5 bases). The CDR3 contains 14 residues. Looked up from germline, CDR1 is MGHRA and CDR2 is YSYEKL. The ends were cut back, 3 bases at V and 7 bases at J, with 10 bases in the middle. Here the CDR3 reads CASSQGLYNSPLHF. The CDR3 DNA is TGCGCCAGCAGCCAGGGGCTGTACAATTCACCCCTCCACTTT.

The chain carries TRBV6-5 and TRBJ2-7, with D tentatively TRBD1 or TRBD2 (5 bases each). The V end lost 8 bases, the J end lost 3 bases, and 14 bases lay between the germline ends. Looked up from germline, CDR1 is MNHEY and CDR2 is SVGAGI. The CDR3 length is 13 residues. The DNA for the CDR3 is TGTGCCAGCGGACGGGACGGCGACTACGAGCAGTACGTC. Translating gives CASGRDGDYEQYV.

V gene TRBV29-1 combines with J gene TRBJ1-2; TRBD1 is a possible D gene (5 bases). The CDR3 sequence is 12 residues long. Trimming stripped 7 bases from V and 4 bases from J, with 13 bases between. Germline CDR1 is SQVTM and CDR2 is ANQGSEA. CDR3 nucleotides: TGCAGCGGGGGGGACGGATTCTATGGCTACACCTTC. Amino acids: CSGGDGFYGYTF.

V is TRBV25-1 and J is TRBJ1-6; no clear D gene. Deletions cut 8 bases from V and 12 bases from J, with 17 bases between. CDR1 MGHDK and CDR2 SYGVNS come from the germline V gene. This CDR3 spans 13 amino acids. The DNA for the CDR3 is TGTGCCAGCGGTGGGCCGGGTGGTGGACCCCTCCACTTT. Its translation is CASGGPGGGPLHF.

The rearrangement joins TRBV7-2 to TRBJ2-1; no clear D. This CDR3 has 14 amino acids. The germline V gene has CDR1 SGHTA and CDR2 FQGNSA. V gave up 5 bases and J gave up 4 bases, with 12 bases separating them. CDR3 residues: CASSPTPQYNEQFF. CDR3 nucleotide sequence: TGTGCCAGCAGCCCTACCCCCCAATACAATGAGCAGTTCTTC.

The chain links TRBV6-5 to TRBJ2-1, with a possible D match to TRBD2 (7 bases). CDR3 length: 14 amino acids. From germline, CDR1 is MNHEY and CDR2 SVGAGI. V was pared by 8 bases and J by 4 bases, with 15 bases between. CDR3 sequence (DNA): TGTGCCAGCTTTAAACAGGGAGGGTACAATGAGCAGTTCTTC. Its protein product is CASFKQGGYNEQFF.

The chain employs TRBV18 and TRBJ1-3; 7 nucleotides align to TRBD1. CDR3 length equals 15 residues. In germline, CDR1 is KGHSH, CDR2 LQKENI. The V segment lost 6 bases and the J segment 0 bases; nucleotides outside the gene matches: 5. CDR3 loop: CASSRDSFSGNTIYF. DNA for the CDR3: TGTGCCAGCTCGCGGGACAGCTTCTCTGGAAACACCATATATTTT.

The rearrangement uses TRBV29-1 and TRBJ1-2; TRBD1 matches 9 bases. V dropped 3 bases and J dropped 4; count of bases not matched to a gene: 0. The germline CDR1 and CDR2 sequences are SQVTM and ANQGSEA. The CDR3 has 12 amino acids. The CDR3 sequence is CSVETGGYGYTF. In DNA form, the CDR3 reads TGCAGCGTTGAGACAGGGGGCTATGGCTACACCTTC.

This clone was seen once. The genes are TRBV24-1 and TRBJ2-3; D remains ambiguous. V lost 3 bases, J lost 2 bases, and 11 bases lay in between. Germline V gene sequence: CDR1 KGHDR, CDR2 SFDVKD. The CDR3 totals 15 residues. The CDR3 DNA reads TGTGCCACCAGTGATACGCTCCCCTTCACAGATACGCAGTATTTT. Encoded protein: CATSDTLPFTDTQYF.

The V call is TRBV6-2 or TRBV6-3, the J call TRBJ2-1; D remains unclear. CDR3 size: 16 residues. Trimming cost V 5 bases and J 8 bases, with 22 bases left between them. CDR1 and CDR2 from the germline V gene are MNHEY and SVGEGT. The CDR3 region is CASSPRVTPLADEQFF. Written as DNA, the CDR3 is TGTGCCAGCAGTCCCCGAGTCACACCCCTCGCCGATGAGCAGTTCTTC.

The chain's CDR3 is CASSQVYDRSSGNTIYF. The CDR3 bases are TGCGCCAGCAGCCAAGTTTACGACCGAAGCTCTGGAAACACCATATATTTT. This chain connects TRBV4-3 to TRBJ1-3; D ambiguous. Germline assignment: CDR1 LGHNA and CDR2 YSLEER. The CDR3 contains 17 residues. Trimming took 1 base from V and 0 from J, leaving 13 bases between them.

The chain is built from TRBV7-9 and TRBJ2-7, with D perhaps TRBD2 (6 bases). The germline gives CDR1 SEHNR, CDR2 FQNEAQ (reference sequence). CDR3 size: 13 residues. Trimming left V 8 bases short and J 10 bases short, with 21 bases between. CDR3 DNA sequence: TGTGCCAGCGGATATGGGGACTCCGGGGCTCAGTACGTC. Protein product: CASGYGDSGAQYV.

The V call is TRBV24-1, the J call TRBJ2-5, with D possibly being TRBD1 or TRBD2 (5 bases each). The V and J ends lost 4 bases and 2 bases respectively, with 16 bases between them. This CDR3 contains 16 residues. Germline CDR1 reads KGHDR; CDR2 reads SFDVKD. This chain's CDR3 is CATSDPLRDAQETQYF. For the CDR3, the DNA is TGTGCCACCAGTGACCCCCTCCGGGACGCTCAAGAGACCCAGTACTTC.

The chain carries TRBV15 and TRBJ2-2, with no clear D. The germline V gene encodes CDR1 LNHNV and CDR2 YYDKDF (reference sequence). This CDR3 contains 12 residues. V dropped 1 base and J dropped 8 bases, with 5 bases sitting between them. DNA of the CDR3: TGTGCCACCAGCAGAGTGCGAGGGGAGCTGTTTTTT. This codes for CATSRVRGELFF.

The chain carries TRBV7-9 and TRBJ1-3; TRBD1 aligns across 8 bases. The CDR3 consists of 17 residues. Germline V gene data show CDR1 as SEHNR and CDR2 as FQNEAQ (reference sequence). V dropped 7 bases and J dropped 0; count of bases not matched to a gene: 11. This CDR3 is CASNPPGQVSSGNTIYF. CDR3 nucleotide sequence: TGTGCCAGCAACCCACCGGGACAGGTCAGCTCTGGAAACACCATATATTTT.

J is TRBJ1-1 and V is TRBV7-2; D may be TRBD1 (5 bases). CDR3 size: 15 residues. V was trimmed by 3 bases and J by 3 bases, leaving 14 bases between them. CDR1 and CDR2 (germline): SGHTA, FQGNSA. For the CDR3, the DNA is TGTGCCAGCAGCTTCACCAGGGAGGGGTACACTGAAGCTTTCTTT. Protein: CASSFTREGYTEAFF.

The chain recombines TRBV18 with TRBJ1-3; D ambiguous. Germline CDR1 reads KGHSH; CDR2 reads LQKENI. This CDR3 has 14 amino acids. Trimming took 2 bases from V and 4 from J, leaving 9 bases between them. CDR3 nucleotide sequence: TGTGCCAGCTCACCAATGCCAGCCGGAAACACCATATATTTT. It codes for CASSPMPAGNTIYF.

The chain combines TRBV5-8 with TRBJ1-6; 7 nucleotides align to TRBD1. V shed 4 bases and J 1 base; nucleotides not matched to a gene: 11. The CDR3 has 18 residues. Germline CDR1 is SGHTS and CDR2 is YDEGEE. The CDR3 DNA reads TGTGCCAGCAGCCACTACCAGACAGGGTGGTCCTATAATTCACCCCTCCACTTT. Translation gives CASSHYQTGWSYNSPLHF.

The V and J genes are TRBV4-1 and TRBJ2-4; 8 nucleotides line up with TRBD1. This CDR3 is built from 18 residues. The ends lost 4 bases at V and 1 base at J; junction bases unmatched: 12. The germline gives CDR1 MGHRA, CDR2 YSYEKL. The chain's CDR3 is CASSPGQGLRGAKNIQYF. CDR3 bases: TGCGCCAGCAGCCCCGGACAGGGTCTTCGTGGGGCCAAAAACATTCAGTACTTC.

The chain employs TRBV6-2 or TRBV6-3 and TRBJ2-5; the D gene is possibly TRBD2 (6 bases). The V and J ends lost 5 bases and 5 bases respectively, with 18 bases between them. The V gene's germline CDR1 is MNHEY and CDR2 SVGEGT. The CDR3 covers 15 residues. The CDR3 spells CASSTGTSKGETQYF. CDR3 DNA sequence: TGTGCCAGCAGTACTGGGACTTCGAAGGGCGAGACCCAGTACTTC.